The 24 T cell receptor beta chains listed next were all sequenced from one sample in a study of T cell responses to AZD1222 COVID-19 vaccine. Clones were read by immunoSEQ multiplex PCR, and TCRdb kept only the in-frame ones, dropping some. The repertoire holds about 130,000 clones, about 90% seen once, with 1.5% in the top ten. The sample was peripheral blood, taken on day 0 of AZD1222 vaccination. The receptors here all came from an adult in good health.

The J gene is TRBJ2-6, the V gene TRBV19; 8 positions match TRBD1. The CDR3 extends over 17 amino acids. Trimming cost V 3 bases and J 2 bases; bases outside gene matches: 6. The germline gives CDR1 LNHDA, CDR2 SQIVND (reference sequence). The CDR3 coding sequence is TGTGCCAGTAGTATCGGGACAGGTTATCCTGGGGCCAACGTCCTGACTTTC. Protein: CASSIGTGYPGANVLTF.

The rearrangement joins TRBV5-1 to TRBJ2-7, with D perhaps TRBD1 (6 bases). Germline CDR1 and CDR2: SGHRS and YFSETQ. The CDR3 loop spans 15 amino acids. Trimming took off 1 base at V and 2 bases at J, with 13 bases between the two ends. The DNA of the CDR3 is TGCGCCAGCAGCTTGTTGGAACAGGGCACCTACGAGCAGTACTTC. Translating it yields CASSLLEQGTYEQYF.

This rearrangement joins TRBV30 to TRBJ2-7, with D possibly being TRBD1 or TRBD2 (5 bases each). The V end lost 1 base, the J end lost 3 bases, and 16 bases lay between the germline ends. The CDR3 spans 15 residues. CDR1 GTSNPN and CDR2 SVGIG come from the germline V gene (reference sequence). The CDR3 region has the DNA TGTGCCTGGAGTGGTACGGGGCAGAGTTTCTACGAGCAGTACTTC. Translated: CAWSGTGQSFYEQYF.

The chain has TRBV12-3 or TRBV12-4 and TRBJ2-3; D unresolved. The germline V and J ends were trimmed by 8 bases and 3 bases, with 9 bases remaining between them. This CDR3 is built from 12 residues. CDR3 sequence: CASGVFTDTQYF. The CDR3 DNA follows: TGTGCCAGCGGGGTCTTTACAGATACGCAGTATTTT.

This chain uses TRBV11-3 with TRBJ2-3, with D uncertain. V dropped 2 bases and J dropped 2 bases, with 5 bases sitting between them. CDR1 and CDR2 (germline): SGHNT, YENEEA. The CDR3 runs 13 residues. The CDR3 coding sequence is TGTGCCAGCAGCTTACACCCCACAGATACGCAGTATTTT. Translation: CASSLHPTDTQYF.

The chain recombines TRBV5-1 with TRBJ1-1, with D possibly TRBD1 on 5 matching bases. In germline, CDR1 is SGHRS, CDR2 YFSETQ. The V and J ends lost 10 bases and 1 base respectively, with 14 bases between them. CDR3 length: 13 amino acids. DNA of the CDR3: TGCGCCTCTATCAGGGCCCCGAACACTGAAGCTTTCTTT. Encoded protein: CASIRAPNTEAFF.

In DNA form, the CDR3 reads TGCAGTGCTAGTCTGGCAATGAACACTGAAGCTTTCTTT. This codes for CSASLAMNTEAFF. The chain joins TRBV20-1 to TRBJ1-1; no reliable D call. This CDR3 contains 13 residues. Per germline, CDR1 DFQATT and CDR2 SNEGSKA (reference sequence). Trimming took 3 bases from V and 0 from J, leaving 8 bases between them.

The chain couples TRBV29-1 to TRBJ1-1; TRBD1 matches at 7 bases. The CDR3 spans 14 residues. V was pared by 7 bases and J by 2 bases, with 10 bases of the junction left unmatched. Looked up from germline, CDR1 is SQVTM and CDR2 is ANQGSEA. CDR3 region: CSANYEGGNTEAFF. The CDR3 bases are TGCAGCGCTAACTACGAAGGGGGCAACACTGAAGCTTTCTTT.

Only one count was recorded for this clone. The chain joins TRBV30 to TRBJ1-4; D is perhaps TRBD1 (5 bases). Germline-derived CDR1 and CDR2 are GTSNPN and SVGIG (reference sequence). The CDR3 is 14 residues long. V lost 2 bases to trimming and J lost 5 bases, with 12 bases between them. The CDR3 DNA sequence: TGTGCCTGGAGTAGGAGACAGCAGAATGAAAAACTGTTTTTT. This gives the protein CAWSRRQQNEKLFF.

The chain has TRBV7-9 and TRBJ2-3; D uncertain. The length of the CDR3 is 10 residues. Trimming left V 6 bases short and J 5 bases short, with 3 bases between. Germline assignment: CDR1 SEHNR and CDR2 FQNEAQ (reference sequence). The CDR3 DNA reads TGTGCCAGCAGAGGAGATACGCAGTATTTT. It is translated as CASRGDTQYF. Combining the CDR3 with reference TRBV7-9 and TRBJ2-3 gives the whole variable domain DTGVSQNPRHKITKRGQNVTFRCDPISEHNRLYWYRQTLGQGPEFLTYFQNEAQLEKSRLLSDRFSAERPKGSFSTLEIQRTEQGDSAMYLCASRGDTQYFGPGTRLTVL.

J is TRBJ1-4 and V is TRBV6-5, with a tentative D call TRBD1 (5 bases). The length of the CDR3 is 13 residues. The V end was cut by 5 bases, the J end by 8 bases, with 12 bases between. Germline loops: CDR1 MNHEY, CDR2 SVGAGI. The chain's CDR3 is CASSPGVREKLFF. The CDR3 bases are TGTGCCAGCAGTCCGGGGGTAAGGGAAAAACTGTTTTTT.

This chain uses TRBV7-2 with TRBJ2-7; no definite D call. CDR3 length: 15 residues. Trimming cost V 1 base and J 0 bases, with 10 bases left between them. In germline, CDR1 is SGHTA, CDR2 FQGNSA. For the CDR3, the DNA is TGTGCCAGCAGCTTAGTGGGGTCCCTCTCCTACGAGCAGTACTTC. Translating gives CASSLVGSLSYEQYF. Filled out from reference TRBV7-2 and TRBJ2-7, the complete variable domain reads GAGVSQSPSNKVTEKGKDVELRCDPISGHTALYWYRQSLGQGLEFLIYFQGNSAPDKSGLPSDRFSAERTGGSVSTLTIQRTQQEDSAVYLCASSLVGSLSYEQYFGPGTRLTVT.

The V gene is TRBV28, the J gene TRBJ2-7; no firm D call. Germline assignment: CDR1 MDHEN and CDR2 SYDVKM. The CDR3 covers 13 residues. The V and J ends lost 6 bases and 0 bases respectively, with 9 bases between them. The CDR3 loop reads CASRGRNSYEQYF. The CDR3 DNA reads as TGTGCCAGCAGAGGCCGCAACTCCTACGAGCAGTACTTC.

This rearrangement joins TRBV13 to TRBJ2-1; D is possibly TRBD1 (6 bases). Germline CDR1 reads PRHDT; CDR2 reads FYEKMQ (reference sequence). Trimming removed 11 bases at V and 5 bases at J, with 16 bases between. This CDR3 has 13 residues. The CDR3 loop reads CAASGRGDNEQFF. The CDR3 region has the DNA TGTGCCGCCTCGGGCAGGGGAGACAATGAGCAGTTCTTC.

The chain carries TRBV30 and TRBJ2-1; D gene ambiguous. Deletions cut 1 base from V and 2 bases from J, with 12 bases between. Germline V CDR1 and CDR2: GTSNPN, SVGIG (reference sequence). There are 15 residues in the CDR3. The CDR3: CAWSEDTKAYNEQFF. The CDR3 DNA sequence: TGTGCCTGGAGTGAAGATACGAAGGCCTACAATGAGCAGTTCTTC.

The chain combines TRBV6-1 with TRBJ2-7; D is possibly TRBD2 (6 bases). From germline, CDR1 is MNHNS and CDR2 SASEGT. Trimming took 3 bases from V and 5 from J, leaving 14 bases between them. The CDR3 loop spans 14 amino acids. The CDR3 DNA reads as TGTGCCAGCAGTGAGGGCCGGGGGTCCGACGAGCAGTACTTC. It codes for CASSEGRGSDEQYF.

The V gene is TRBV7-8, the J gene TRBJ2-7, with TRBD1 matching over 7 bases. V was clipped by 1 base and J by 4 bases; unmatched bases: 7. CDR3 length: 15 residues. Germline CDR1 reads SGHVS; CDR2 reads FQNEAQ. CDR3 sequence: CASSLVGQGVYEQYF. CDR3 nucleotides: TGTGCCAGCAGCTTAGTCGGGCAGGGGGTTTACGAGCAGTACTTC.

J is TRBJ2-1 and V is TRBV2; tentative D call: TRBD1 (6 bases). This CDR3 comprises 13 residues. V was clipped by 7 bases and J by 3 bases, with 10 bases between them. Germline CDR1 is SNHLY and CDR2 is FYNNEI. Here the CDR3 DNA reads TGTGCCAGCATTCCGGACAGCTACAATGAGCAGTTCTTC. It specifies CASIPDSYNEQFF.

The chain joins TRBV4-1 to TRBJ1-3; D unclear. Trimming removed 0 bases from V and 9 bases from J, with 15 bases in between. This CDR3 has 15 amino acids. Germline V lookup: CDR1 MGHRA, CDR2 YSYEKL. Written as DNA, the CDR3 is TGCGCCAGCAGCCAAGATGTGTCGGCACGAGGCACCATATATTTT. Amino acid sequence: CASSQDVSARGTIYF.

J is TRBJ2-1 and V is TRBV11-1; D gene uncertain. The CDR3 totals 14 residues. The germline V gene encodes CDR1 SGHAT and CDR2 FQDESV (reference sequence). Trimming took off 1 base at V and 0 bases at J, with 4 bases between the two ends. The CDR3 loop reads CASSLDNSYNEQFF. The DNA for the CDR3 is TGTGCCAGCAGCTTAGACAACTCCTACAATGAGCAGTTCTTC.

The chain employs TRBV5-1 and TRBJ1-1, with 8 bases fitting TRBD1. The trim removed 4 bases at V and 10 bases at J, leaving 9 bases unmatched. The length of the CDR3 is 13 residues. Germline-derived CDR1 and CDR2 are SGHRS and YFSETQ. Here the CDR3 reads CASSLQGATPAFF. CDR3 bases: TGCGCCAGCAGCCTTCAGGGGGCCACCCCAGCTTTCTTT. Combining the CDR3 with reference TRBV5-1 and TRBJ1-1 gives the whole variable domain KAGVTQTPRYLIKTRGQQVTLSCSPISGHRSVSWYQQTPGQGLQFLFEYFSETQRNKGNFPGRFSGRQFSNSRSEMNVSTLELGDSALYLCASSLQGATPAFFGQGTRLTVV.

The chain has TRBV7-9 and TRBJ2-5; the D gene could be TRBD1 or TRBD2 (6 bases each). V lost 3 bases, J lost 4 bases, and 15 bases lay in between. Germline V gives CDR1 SEHNR, CDR2 FQNEAQ (reference sequence). This CDR3 is built from 15 residues. CDR3 region: CASSFDWGARETQYF. CDR3 coding DNA: TGTGCCAGCAGCTTTGATTGGGGGGCGAGAGAGACCCAGTACTTC.

The chain uses TRBV7-6 and TRBJ2-7; no definite D call. Germline V gene sequence: CDR1 SGHVS, CDR2 FNYEAQ. Trimming removed 5 bases from V and 2 bases from J, with 10 bases in between. CDR3 length: 13 residues. CDR3 residues: CASSPEVTYEQYF. The CDR3 nucleotides are TGTGCCAGCAGCCCCGAGGTTACCTACGAGCAGTACTTC.

The genes are TRBV5-5 and TRBJ1-2, with 7 bases identical to TRBD1. The junction had 5 bases not matched to a gene; V was cut back by 4 bases and J by 5 bases. The CDR3 runs to 13 residues. From germline, CDR1 is SGHKS and CDR2 YYEKEE (reference sequence). The CDR3 coding sequence is TGTGCCAGCAGCCCCGACAGGGTATATGGCTACACCTTC. Translating gives CASSPDRVYGYTF.